The sequence of this T cell receptor beta chain was determined in a study of radiotherapy plus CTLA-4 blockade in lung cancer. Study summary: Objective response rate was 18%; disease control rate, about 28%.

Sequencing was performed with immunoSEQ multiplex PCR; in TCRdb, only in-frame clones are kept and a portion is missing. The table shows some 50,000 clones, with roughly 84% occurring only once. Ipilimumab CTLA-4 blockade and focal radiation were given to patients with chemo-refractory metastatic non-small-cell lung cancer. The clonotype comes from a human donor with non-small cell lung cancer who had a partial response to radiotherapy plus ipilimumab. The material was peripheral blood, obtained from a patient treated with radiotherapy plus ipilimumab.

CDR3 loop: CASSSGSNTGELFF. In DNA, the CDR3 is TGTGCCAGCAGCTCGGGTTCGAACACCGGGGAGCTGTTTTTT. The V gene is TRBV7-6, the J gene TRBJ2-2; D ambiguous. CDR1 is SGHVS, CDR2 FNYEAQ, per germline. CDR3 length: 14 amino acids. The V gene lost 4 bases and the J gene lost 0 bases, with 6 bases spanning the gap.